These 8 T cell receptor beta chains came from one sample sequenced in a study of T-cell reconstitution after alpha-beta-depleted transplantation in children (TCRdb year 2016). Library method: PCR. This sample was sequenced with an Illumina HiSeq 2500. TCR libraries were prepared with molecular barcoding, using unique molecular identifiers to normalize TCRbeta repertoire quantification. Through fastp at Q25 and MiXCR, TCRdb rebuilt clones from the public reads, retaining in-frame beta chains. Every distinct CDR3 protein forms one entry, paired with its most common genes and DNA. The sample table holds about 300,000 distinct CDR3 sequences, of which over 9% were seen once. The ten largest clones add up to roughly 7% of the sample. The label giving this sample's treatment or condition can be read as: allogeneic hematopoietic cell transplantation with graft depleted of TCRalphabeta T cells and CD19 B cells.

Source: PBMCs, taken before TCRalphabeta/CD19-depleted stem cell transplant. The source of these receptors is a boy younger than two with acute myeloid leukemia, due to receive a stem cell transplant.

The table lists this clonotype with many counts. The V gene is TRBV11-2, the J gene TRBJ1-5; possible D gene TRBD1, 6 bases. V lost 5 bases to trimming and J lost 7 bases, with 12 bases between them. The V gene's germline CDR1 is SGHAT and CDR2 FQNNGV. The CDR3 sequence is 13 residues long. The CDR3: CASSKERGQPQHF. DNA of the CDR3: TGTGCCAGCAGCAAAGAGAGGGGGCAGCCCCAGCATTTT.

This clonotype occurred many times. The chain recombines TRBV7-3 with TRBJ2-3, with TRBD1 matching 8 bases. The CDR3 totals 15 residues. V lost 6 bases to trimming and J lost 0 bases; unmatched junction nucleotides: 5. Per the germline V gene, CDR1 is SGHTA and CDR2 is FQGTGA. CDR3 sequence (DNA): TGTGCCAGCAGTCCCCAGGGGGCGAGCACAGATACGCAGTATTTT. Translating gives CASSPQGASTDTQYF.

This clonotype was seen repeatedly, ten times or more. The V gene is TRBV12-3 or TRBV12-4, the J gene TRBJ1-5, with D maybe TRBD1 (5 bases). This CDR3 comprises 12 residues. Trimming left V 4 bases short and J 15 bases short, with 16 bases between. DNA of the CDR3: TGTGCCAGCAGTTCCATCGGGACCGCTCCGCATTTT. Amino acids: CASSSIGTAPHF.

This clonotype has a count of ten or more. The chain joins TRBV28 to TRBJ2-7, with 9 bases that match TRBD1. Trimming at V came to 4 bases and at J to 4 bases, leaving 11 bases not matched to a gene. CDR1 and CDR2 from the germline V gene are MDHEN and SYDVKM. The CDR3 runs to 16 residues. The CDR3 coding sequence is TGTGCCAGCAGTTGGTCTAGGGACAGGGAACTGTACGAGCAGTACTTC. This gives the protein CASSWSRDRELYEQYF.

As DNA, the CDR3 is TGTGCCAGCAGCTTAGAGCATGTAAGGCACAATGAGCAGTTCTTC. Amino acids: CASSLEHVRHNEQFF. The V gene is TRBV7-3, the J gene TRBJ2-1; D gene ambiguous. There are 15 residues in the CDR3. CDR1 SGHTA and CDR2 FQGTGA come from the germline V gene. V gave up 2 bases and J gave up 5 bases, with 13 bases separating them. Looking up the rest from reference TRBV7-3 and TRBJ2-1 gives the full variable domain: GAGVSQTPSNKVTEKGKYVELRCDPISGHTALYWYRQSLGQGPEFLIYFQGTGAADDSGLPNDRFFAVRPEGSVSTLKIQRTERGDSAVYLCASSLEHVRHNEQFFGPGTRLTVL.

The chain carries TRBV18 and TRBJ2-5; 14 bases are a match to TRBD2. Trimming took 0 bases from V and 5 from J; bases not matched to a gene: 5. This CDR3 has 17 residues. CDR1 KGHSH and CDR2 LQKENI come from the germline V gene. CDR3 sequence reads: CASSPPMGLAGAETQYF. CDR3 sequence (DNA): TGTGCCAGCTCACCACCGATGGGACTAGCGGGAGCTGAGACCCAGTACTTC.

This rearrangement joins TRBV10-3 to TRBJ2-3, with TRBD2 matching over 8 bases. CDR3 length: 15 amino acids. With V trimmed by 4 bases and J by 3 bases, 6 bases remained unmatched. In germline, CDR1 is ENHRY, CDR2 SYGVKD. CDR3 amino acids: CAISVRGAKTDTQYF. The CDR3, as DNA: TGTGCCATCAGTGTGCGGGGGGCGAAGACAGATACGCAGTATTTT.

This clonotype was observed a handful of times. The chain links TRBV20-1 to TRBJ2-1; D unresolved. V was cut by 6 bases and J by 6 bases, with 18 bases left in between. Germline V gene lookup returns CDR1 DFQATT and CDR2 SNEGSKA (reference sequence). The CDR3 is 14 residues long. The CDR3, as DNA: TGCAGTGCCAATCGAATCCCCCTCCGCAATGAGCAGTTCTTC. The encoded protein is CSANRIPLRNEQFF.